The clone carrying this TCR beta chain was detected only once. This specimen belongs to a study of cytomegalovirus exposure and HLA in healthy donors. Trimming removed 2 bases from V and 0 bases from J, with 14 bases in between. CDR3 size: 16 residues. Per the germline V gene, CDR1 is SGDLS and CDR2 is YYNGEE. Libraries were prepared by immunoSEQ multiplex PCR; TCRdb keeps only in-frame clonotypes and omits some of them. The sample has fewer than 250,000 clones, 83% seen once. The chain has TRBV9 and TRBJ1-2, with D uncertain. This TCR was sampled from a young woman in good health and CMV-seronegative. Sequenced sample: PBMCs. The CDR3 region has the DNA TGTGCCAGCAGCGTCCGGGGAGACCTTTCTAACTATGGCTACACCTTC. Encoded protein: CASSVRGDLSNYGYTF.